This TCR beta chain was captured by sequencing in a study of T cell responses to AZD1222 COVID-19 vaccine. Across the whole study: Analyses pooled second doses at about 4 or about 12 weeks. Overall study findings and caveats: Following two doses of AZD1222, Spike-specific TCR breadth and depth rose. Sampling that yielded the repertoires occurred only after the peak T cell response. The sample set comprised mostly white British donors with more females, and clonal diversity was possibly underestimated.

Per the germline V gene, CDR1 is SEHNR and CDR2 is FQNEAQ (reference sequence). Trimming removed 1 base from V and 7 bases from J, with 5 bases in between. There are 12 residues in the CDR3. This clone was seen a few times. Antigen unknown. This table comes from immunoSEQ multiplex PCR, and its TCRdb copy is limited to in-frame clones, with some not included. Seen here are just over 95,000 clones, about 89% observed once, and the top ten hold around 4%. The sequences come from peripheral blood, collected on day 0 of AZD1222 vaccination. This chain uses TRBV7-9 with TRBJ2-4; unclear D gene. The TCR originated in an adult in good health. In DNA, the CDR3 is TGTGCCAGCAGCTTAGAGTCTAACATTCAGTACTTC. Amino acids: CASSLESNIQYF.